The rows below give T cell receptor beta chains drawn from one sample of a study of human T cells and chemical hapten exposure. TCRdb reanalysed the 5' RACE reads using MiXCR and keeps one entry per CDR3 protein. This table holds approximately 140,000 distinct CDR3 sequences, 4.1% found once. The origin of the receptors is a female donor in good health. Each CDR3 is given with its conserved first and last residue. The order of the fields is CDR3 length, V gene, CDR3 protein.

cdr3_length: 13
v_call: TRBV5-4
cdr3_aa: CASSLQQDGIQYF

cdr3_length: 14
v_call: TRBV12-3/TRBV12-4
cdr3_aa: CASSTGGLNEKLFF

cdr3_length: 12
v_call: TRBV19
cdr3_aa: CASHRVGQPQHF

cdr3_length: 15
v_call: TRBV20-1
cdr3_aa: CSARELTTGPYEQYF

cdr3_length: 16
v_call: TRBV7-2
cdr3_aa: CASSLDSGGRQETQYF

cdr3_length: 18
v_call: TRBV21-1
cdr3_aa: CASSKRGGADWASYEQYF

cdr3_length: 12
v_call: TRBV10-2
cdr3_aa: CASNSGVTGKYF

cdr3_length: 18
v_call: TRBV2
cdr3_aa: CASSLREMGRGRDNEQFF

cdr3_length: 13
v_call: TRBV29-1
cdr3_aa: CSVVTGPNQPQHF

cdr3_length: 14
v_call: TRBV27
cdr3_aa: CASRYNRGDYEQYF

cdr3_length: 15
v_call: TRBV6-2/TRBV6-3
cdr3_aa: CASSYPITENTEAFF

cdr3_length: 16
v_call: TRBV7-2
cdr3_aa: CASSLGMSGRRSPLHF

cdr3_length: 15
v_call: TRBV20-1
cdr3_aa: CSGEKGTSGHNEQFF

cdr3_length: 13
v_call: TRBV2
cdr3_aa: CASIPDMNTEAFF

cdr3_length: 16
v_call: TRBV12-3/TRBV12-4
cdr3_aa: CASSSNPGLGPGEQYF

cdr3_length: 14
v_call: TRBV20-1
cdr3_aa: CSAPERGYTGELFF

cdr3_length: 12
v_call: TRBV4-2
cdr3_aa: CASNPICGGEYF

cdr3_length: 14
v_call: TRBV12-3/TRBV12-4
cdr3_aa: CASSGRTDNYGYTF

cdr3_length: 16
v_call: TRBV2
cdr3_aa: CASSEGSGGLSDEQFF

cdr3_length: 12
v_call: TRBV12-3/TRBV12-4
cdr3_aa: CASSGGDGGYTF

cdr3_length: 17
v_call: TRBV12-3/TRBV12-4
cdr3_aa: CASSLGWGAGGNHEQYF

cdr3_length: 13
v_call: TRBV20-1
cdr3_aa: CSAGTSGSYEQYF

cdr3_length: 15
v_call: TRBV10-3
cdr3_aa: CAISDGVTARTEAFF

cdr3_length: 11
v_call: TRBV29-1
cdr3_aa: CSVQGTGELFF

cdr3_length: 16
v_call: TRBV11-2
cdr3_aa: CASSLDLGGTTDTQYF

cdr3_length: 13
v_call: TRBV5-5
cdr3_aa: CASSLDGYQPQHF

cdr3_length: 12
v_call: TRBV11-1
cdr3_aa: CASSPDRGEQYF